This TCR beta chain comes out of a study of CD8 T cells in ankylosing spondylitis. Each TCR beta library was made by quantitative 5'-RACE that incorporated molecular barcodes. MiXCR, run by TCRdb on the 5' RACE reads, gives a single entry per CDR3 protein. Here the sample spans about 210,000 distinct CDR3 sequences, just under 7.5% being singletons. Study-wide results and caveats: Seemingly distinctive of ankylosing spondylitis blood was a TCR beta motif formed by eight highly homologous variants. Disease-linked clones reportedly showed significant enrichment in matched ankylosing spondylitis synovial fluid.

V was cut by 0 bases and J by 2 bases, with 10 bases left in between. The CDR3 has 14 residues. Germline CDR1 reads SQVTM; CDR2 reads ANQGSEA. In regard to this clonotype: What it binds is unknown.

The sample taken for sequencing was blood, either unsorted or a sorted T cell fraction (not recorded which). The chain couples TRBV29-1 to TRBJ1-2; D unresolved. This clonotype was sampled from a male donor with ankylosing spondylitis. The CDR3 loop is CSVEDTVRNYGYTF. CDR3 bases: TGCAGCGTTGAAGATACCGTAAGGAACTATGGCTACACCTTC. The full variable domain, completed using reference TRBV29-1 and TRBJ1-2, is SAVISQKPSRDICQRGTSLTIQCQVDSQVTMMFWYRQQPGQSLTLIATANQGSEATYESGFVIDKFPISRPNLTFSTLTVSNMSPEDSSIYLCSVEDTVRNYGYTFGSGTRLTVV.